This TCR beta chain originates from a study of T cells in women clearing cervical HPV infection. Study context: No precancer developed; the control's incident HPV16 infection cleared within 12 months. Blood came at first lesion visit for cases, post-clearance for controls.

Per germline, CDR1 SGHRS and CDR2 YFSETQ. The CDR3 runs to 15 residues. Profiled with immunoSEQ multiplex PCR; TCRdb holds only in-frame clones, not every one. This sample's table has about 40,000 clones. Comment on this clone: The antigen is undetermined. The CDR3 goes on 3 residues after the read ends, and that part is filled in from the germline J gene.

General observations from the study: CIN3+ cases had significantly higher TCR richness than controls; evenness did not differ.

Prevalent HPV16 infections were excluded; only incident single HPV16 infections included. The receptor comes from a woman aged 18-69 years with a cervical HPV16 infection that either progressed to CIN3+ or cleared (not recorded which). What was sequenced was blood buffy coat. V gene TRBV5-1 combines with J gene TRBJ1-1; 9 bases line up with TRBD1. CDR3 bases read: TGCGCCAGCAGCAGCACGGGACAGGGTGTTTTGGAA. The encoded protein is CASSSTGQGVLE. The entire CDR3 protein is CASSSTGQGVLEAFF.